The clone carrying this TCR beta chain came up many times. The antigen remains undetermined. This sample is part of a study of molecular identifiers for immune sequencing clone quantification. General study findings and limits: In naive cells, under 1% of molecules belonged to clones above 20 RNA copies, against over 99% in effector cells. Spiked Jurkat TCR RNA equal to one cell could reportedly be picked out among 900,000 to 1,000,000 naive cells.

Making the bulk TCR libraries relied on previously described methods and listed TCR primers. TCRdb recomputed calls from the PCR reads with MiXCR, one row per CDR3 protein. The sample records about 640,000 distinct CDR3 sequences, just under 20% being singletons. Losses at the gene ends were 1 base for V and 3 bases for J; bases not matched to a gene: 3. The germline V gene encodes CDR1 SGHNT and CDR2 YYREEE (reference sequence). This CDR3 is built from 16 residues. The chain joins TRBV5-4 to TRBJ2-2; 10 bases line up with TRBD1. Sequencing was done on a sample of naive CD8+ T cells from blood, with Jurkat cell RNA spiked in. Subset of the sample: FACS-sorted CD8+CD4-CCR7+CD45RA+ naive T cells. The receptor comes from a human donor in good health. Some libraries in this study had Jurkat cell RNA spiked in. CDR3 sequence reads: CASSLKGQGHTGELFF. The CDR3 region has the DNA TGTGCCAGCAGCTTGAAGGGACAGGGGCACACCGGGGAGCTGTTTTTT.